The 32 T cell receptor beta chains in this list originate from one sample, sequenced in a study of blood T cell repertoires in COVID-19. Some clones are missing from TCRdb's copy, which holds only in-frame ones; the method was immunoSEQ multiplex PCR. The sample lists 200,000 to 250,000 clones, 83% occurring once. The sequenced material came from peripheral blood. Every receptor here comes from a woman in her 30s with COVID-19, enrolled during active disease.

V usage is TRBV12-3 or TRBV12-4 and J usage is TRBJ1-5; a possible D gene is TRBD1 (5 bases). With 6 bases removed from V and 4 bases from J, the gap between germline ends came to 10 bases. This CDR3 has 13 amino acids. This CDR3 is CASSASGNQPQHF. The DNA of the CDR3 is TGTGCCAGCAGCGCTTCAGGGAATCAGCCCCAGCATTTT.

V and J are TRBV5-6 and TRBJ1-5; no reliable D call. This CDR3 contains 15 residues. Trimming removed 3 bases at V and 7 bases at J, with 17 bases between. Per germline, CDR1 SGHDT and CDR2 YYEEEE. The CDR3 reads CASSSWGGLAQPQHF. The CDR3 DNA is TGTGCCAGCAGCTCCTGGGGAGGGCTTGCACAGCCCCAGCATTTT. The whole variable domain, filled in from reference TRBV5-6 and TRBJ1-5, reads DAGVTQSPTHLIKTRGQQVTLRCSPKSGHDTVSWYQQALGQGPQFIFQYYEEEERQRGNFPDRFSGHQFPNYSSELNVNALLLGDSALYLCASSSWGGLAQPQHFGDGTRLSIL.

This clone was observed once. The V call is TRBV6-2 or TRBV6-3, the J call TRBJ2-7; no reliable D call. Germline values: CDR1 MNHEY, CDR2 SVGEGT. The CDR3 is 12 amino acids. V was pared by 2 bases and J by 6 bases, with 8 bases between. CDR3 DNA sequence: TGTGCCAGCAGTTACCCACTTTTCGAGCAGTACTTC. As protein: CASSYPLFEQYF.

This clone was observed a few times. This chain connects TRBV30 to TRBJ1-5; no clear D gene. Germline CDR1 GTSNPN, CDR2 SVGIG (reference sequence). Trimming removed 2 bases from V and 4 bases from J, with 9 bases in between. The CDR3 covers 13 residues. The CDR3 DNA reads as TGTGCCTGGAGTAAGGCGGGAAATCAGCCCCAGCATTTT. This encodes CAWSKAGNQPQHF.

The V call is TRBV2, the J call TRBJ2-2; D remains unclear. This CDR3 spans 13 amino acids. The V end was cut by 6 bases, the J end by 1 base, with 6 bases between. CDR1 is SNHLY and CDR2 is FYNNEI in the germline V gene. The DNA for the CDR3 is TGTGCCAGCAGGACGGGGAACACCGGGGAGCTGTTTTTT. Translated, it gives CASRTGNTGELFF.

The J gene is TRBJ2-7, the V gene TRBV28, with D tentatively TRBD1 (6 bases). This CDR3 has 13 residues. The ends were cut back, 8 bases at V and 1 base at J, with 12 bases in the middle. CDR1 and CDR2 from the germline V gene are MDHEN and SYDVKM. The CDR3 DNA reads TGTGCCAGCCTCGAGGGGACATCCTACGAGCAGTACTTC. Its protein is CASLEGTSYEQYF.

The rearrangement joins TRBV12-3 or TRBV12-4 to TRBJ1-2, with TRBD1 matching 7 bases. The CDR3 has 13 amino acids. The V and J ends lost 0 bases and 8 bases, in that order; junction bases with no gene match: 3. The CDR3 DNA follows: TGTGCCAGCAGTTTAGCAGGGGGCTTGGGCTACACCTTC. This sequence encodes CASSLAGGLGYTF.

This sequence joins TRBV4-1 and TRBJ2-7; 7 nucleotides agree with TRBD1. This CDR3 has 14 amino acids. Germline V CDR1 and CDR2: MGHRA, YSYEKL. J was trimmed by 3 bases and V by 5 bases; bases with no gene match: 7. This CDR3 reads CASSASGQFYEQYF. Written as DNA, the CDR3 is TGCGCCAGCAGCGCGTCGGGACAGTTCTACGAGCAGTACTTC.

The rearrangement links TRBV5-5 to TRBJ2-5, with 9 bases fitting TRBD2. Germline values: CDR1 SGHKS, CDR2 YYEKEE (reference sequence). V trimming: 2 bases; J trimming: 1 base; junction bases outside the gene matches: 6. The length of the CDR3 is 16 residues. The CDR3 loop reads CASSFQERGVQETQYF. The CDR3 DNA follows: TGTGCCAGCAGCTTTCAAGAGCGGGGGGTCCAAGAGACCCAGTACTTC.

V and J are TRBV18 and TRBJ2-1, with 11 bases aligning to TRBD1. This CDR3 is 15 amino acids long. Germline CDR1 KGHSH, CDR2 LQKENI. Trimming took 4 bases from V and 2 from J; bases not matched to a gene: 1. The DNA of the CDR3 is TGTGCCAGCTCACTGGGACAGGGGGCCTACAATGAGCAGTTCTTC. It specifies CASSLGQGAYNEQFF.

The chain combines TRBV20-1 with TRBJ2-2; tentatively, D is TRBD1 (6 bases). Germline V gene data show CDR1 as DFQATT and CDR2 as SNEGSKA (reference sequence). V dropped 3 bases and J dropped 5 bases, with 10 bases sitting between them. This CDR3 is built from 13 residues. CDR3: CSASPRGTGELFF. DNA for the CDR3: TGCAGTGCTAGTCCCAGGGGAACCGGGGAGCTGTTTTTT.

The CDR3 reads CASSELGTGKCEQYF. DNA of the CDR3: TGCGCCAGCAGTGAGTTGGGGACAGGGAAATGCGAGCAGTACTTC. This rearrangement joins TRBV10-1 to TRBJ2-7; TRBD1 aligns across 9 bases. Germline CDR1 and CDR2: WNHNN and SYGVQD (reference sequence). The CDR3 totals 15 residues. V shed 1 base and J 6 bases; nucleotides not matched to a gene: 7.

The chain has TRBV29-1 and TRBJ2-5; D not certain. CDR3 length equals 12 residues. From germline, CDR1 is SQVTM and CDR2 ANQGSEA. V was clipped by 3 bases and J by 5 bases, with 10 bases between them. The CDR3 reads CSVELNRETQYF. CDR3 DNA: TGCAGCGTTGAGCTGAATCGGGAGACCCAGTACTTC.

The chain is built from TRBV23-1 and TRBJ2-5; 9 positions agree with TRBD1. TRBV23-1 is an ORF, and what it does is uncertain. The CDR3 runs 17 residues. The V segment lost 11 bases and the J segment 4 bases; nucleotides outside the gene matches: 20. CDR3 sequence (DNA): TGCGCCGGACCAACCCCAAAGCGGGACAGGGCACCAGAGACCCAGTACTTC. This translates into CAGPTPKRDRAPETQYF.

This sequence joins TRBV30 and TRBJ1-3; maybe TRBD1 (5 bases). With 5 bases removed from V and 4 bases from J, the gap between germline ends came to 21 bases. The CDR3 length is 16 residues. CDR1 and CDR2 from the germline V gene are GTSNPN and SVGIG (reference sequence). CDR3 amino acids: CAWGAGRLWQGNTIYF. CDR3 nucleotides: TGTGCCTGGGGCGCGGGGCGCCTTTGGCAGGGAAACACCATATATTTT.

This clone came up once. The V call is TRBV25-1, the J call TRBJ2-3; 7 nucleotides line up with TRBD2. Germline-derived CDR1 and CDR2 are MGHDK and SYGVNS. CDR3 length equals 15 residues. The V gene end was trimmed by 7 bases and the J gene end by 1 base; junction bases not matched to a gene: 8. The chain's CDR3 is CASIKSTSGTDTQYF. The CDR3 DNA is TGTGCCAGCATAAAAAGTACTAGCGGCACAGATACGCAGTATTTT.

The V call is TRBV19, the J call TRBJ2-7; D is possibly TRBD2 (5 bases). The CDR3 is made up of 14 amino acids. V was trimmed by 3 bases and J by 6 bases, leaving 15 bases between them. Germline V gene sequence: CDR1 LNHDA, CDR2 SQIVND (reference sequence). The CDR3 coding sequence is TGTGCCAGTAGTATTGATTTGGAGGCAGGCGAGCAGTACTTC. Translating gives CASSIDLEAGEQYF.

CDR3 DNA sequence: TGTGCCACCAGTGATTCTACGCGGAGGGCCCAGACCGGGGAGCTGTTTTTT. It translates to CATSDSTRRAQTGELFF. J is TRBJ2-2 and V is TRBV24-1; D possibly corresponds to TRBD2 (6 bases). Trimming removed 2 bases at V and 5 bases at J, with 17 bases between. Germline V gene data show CDR1 as KGHDR and CDR2 as SFDVKD. The CDR3 length is 17 residues.

The gene calls are TRBV25-1 and TRBJ1-5; 7 bases are shared with TRBD1. CDR1 and CDR2 from the germline V gene are MGHDK and SYGVNS. V was pared by 1 base and J by 0 bases, with 6 bases of the junction left unmatched. The CDR3 is 17 amino acids. The DNA of the CDR3 is TGTGCCAGCAGTGAATCTCGACAGGGCCATAGCAATCAGCCCCAGCATTTT. This translates into CASSESRQGHSNQPQHF.

This clone has just one count. The chain employs TRBV12-5 and TRBJ2-1, with D tentatively TRBD2 (6 bases). In germline, CDR1 is LGHNT, CDR2 FRNRAP. The CDR3 loop spans 14 amino acids. Trimming stripped 4 bases from V and 5 bases from J, with 12 bases between. The CDR3 reads CASGSVAVNNEQFF. The CDR3 DNA reads TGTGCTAGTGGTTCAGTAGCGGTAAACAATGAGCAGTTCTTC. Filled out from reference TRBV12-5 and TRBJ2-1, the complete variable domain reads DARVTQTPRHKVTEMGQEVTMRCQPILGHNTVFWYRQTMMQGLELLAYFRNRAPLDDSGMPKDRFSAEMPDATLATLKIQPSEPRDSAVYFCASGSVAVNNEQFFGPGTRLTVL.

The chain is built from TRBV7-9 and TRBJ2-5; perhaps TRBD1 as D (7 bases). The germline V gene encodes CDR1 SEHNR and CDR2 FQNEAQ (reference sequence). Deletions cut 4 bases from V and 1 base from J, with 16 bases between. This CDR3 is 16 amino acids long. CDR3 in amino acids: CASSSGGQYFQETQYF. The CDR3 DNA follows: TGTGCCAGCAGCTCCGGGGGACAGTACTTCCAAGAGACCCAGTACTTC.

The CDR3 is CASSPRRGRGTEAFF. In nucleotides, the CDR3 is TGCGCCAGCAGCCCTCGGCGGGGGAGGGGCACTGAAGCTTTCTTT. The chain is built from TRBV4-3 and TRBJ1-1; tentatively, D is TRBD1 (5 bases). The V end lost 4 bases, the J end lost 4 bases, and 16 bases lay between the germline ends. The CDR3 runs to 15 residues. CDR1 and CDR2 from the germline V gene are LGHNA and YSLEER.

The rearrangement links TRBV7-8 to TRBJ2-5, with D perhaps TRBD2 (5 bases). Germline CDR1 reads SGHVS; CDR2 reads FQNEAQ. The CDR3 extends over 18 amino acids. Trimming took off 1 base at V and 0 bases at J, with 18 bases between the two ends. The CDR3 sequence is CASSLEWAGGDYQETQYF. Here the CDR3 DNA reads TGTGCCAGCAGCTTAGAATGGGCGGGCGGAGATTACCAAGAGACCCAGTACTTC.

The chain recombines TRBV10-2 with TRBJ1-2, with unresolved D. CDR3 length: 13 amino acids. Germline assignment: CDR1 WSHSY and CDR2 SAAADI. V lost 8 bases, J lost 4 bases, and 14 bases lay in between. CDR3 in DNA: TGCGCCAGCTCCGAAGTCCTAGGCTATGGCTACACCTTC. This sequence encodes CASSEVLGYGYTF.

This sequence joins TRBV27 and TRBJ1-5; D unclear. Trimming cost V 5 bases and J 3 bases, with 8 bases left between them. CDR3 length equals 13 residues. Germline V gene sequence: CDR1 MNHEY, CDR2 SMNVEV (reference sequence). The CDR3: CASSLRANQPQHF. The CDR3 DNA reads as TGTGCCAGCAGTCTCCGCGCCAATCAGCCCCAGCATTTT.

DNA for the CDR3: TGTGCCAGCAGCTTAGACGGGGGGACCACAGATACGCAGTATTTT. Amino acid sequence: CASSLDGGTTDTQYF. The genes are TRBV7-3 and TRBJ2-3; 7 bases fit TRBD2. This CDR3 is built from 15 residues. J was trimmed by 2 bases and V by 2 bases; bases with no gene match: 4. Per the germline V gene, CDR1 is SGHTA and CDR2 is FQGTGA.

The chain is built from TRBV9 and TRBJ2-7; TRBD2 matches at 8 bases. V shed 2 bases and J 5 bases; nucleotides not matched to a gene: 9. CDR1 SGDLS and CDR2 YYNGEE come from the germline V gene. The CDR3 totals 15 residues. CDR3 coding DNA: TGTGCCAGCAGCGTGAGTAGCGGGACCGGGAACGAGCAGTACTTC. It yields the protein CASSVSSGTGNEQYF.

J is TRBJ2-3 and V is TRBV12-3 or TRBV12-4; a possible D gene is TRBD2 (5 bases). Trimming left V 6 bases short and J 4 bases short, with 8 bases between. The CDR3 is made up of 12 amino acids. The CDR3 loop reads CASSRTSDTQYF. CDR3 bases: TGTGCCAGCAGCCGGACTTCAGATACGCAGTATTTT.

The chain links TRBV5-1 to TRBJ2-1; no clear D. The CDR3 has 15 amino acids. From germline, CDR1 is SGHRS and CDR2 YFSETQ. The germline V and J ends were trimmed by 0 bases and 4 bases, with 11 bases remaining between them. The CDR3 DNA reads TGCGCCAGCAGCTTGGGTGACTTCGGGTACAATGAGCAGTTCTTC. Residues: CASSLGDFGYNEQFF.

The CDR3: CSASMLAARVSTDTQYF. In nucleotides, the CDR3 is TGCAGTGCTAGTATGCTAGCGGCCAGGGTTAGCACAGATACGCAGTATTTT. The chain has TRBV20-1 and TRBJ2-3; 7 nucleotides agree with TRBD2. Germline CDR1 reads DFQATT; CDR2 reads SNEGSKA (reference sequence). The ends lost 3 bases at V and 0 bases at J; junction bases unmatched: 12. The CDR3 runs to 17 residues.

In DNA, the CDR3 is TGTGCCAGCAGACCTATCGAGGGGGCGCCCCTCCACTTT. Its translation: CASRPIEGAPLHF. The chain couples TRBV27 to TRBJ1-6; 7 bases align to TRBD1. Germline V gene sequence: CDR1 MNHEY, CDR2 SMNVEV (reference sequence). J gave up 13 bases and V 6 bases, and 9 bases lay outside the gene matches. The CDR3 extends over 13 amino acids.

The J gene is TRBJ2-3, the V gene TRBV5-1; TRBD1 agrees at 11 bases. With V trimmed by 1 base and J by 5 bases, 6 bases remained unmatched. The CDR3 has 16 residues. Germline V lookup: CDR1 SGHRS, CDR2 YFSETQ. In DNA, the CDR3 is TGCGCCAGCAGCTTGTTTGGGACAGGGGGACAAGATACGCAGTATTTT. Translating it yields CASSLFGTGGQDTQYF.